A selection of T cell receptor beta chains follows, all from one sample in a study of control samples from healthy donors and cancer patients. TCRdb's copy holds only in-frame clones and misses some; the assay was immunoSEQ multiplex PCR. The sample holds approximately 140,000 clones, roughly nine tenths seen once. Input material: blood. These receptor sequences come from a man younger than 35 in good health. Both conserved end residues are part of each CDR3. A D gene is named only where the DNA matches it firmly. Part of the rows lack a size; the others show once, few, many or a class for expanded clones.

CDR3nt	CDR3aa	v_gene	abundance	d_gene	j_gene
TGTGCCAGCAGGGGGGACCGCTACGAGCAGTACTTC	CASRGDRYEQYF	TRBV2	-	-	TRBJ2-7
TGTGCCAGTAGTACCAGGGACAGGGGCACAGATACGCAGTATTTT	CASSTRDRGTDTQYF	TRBV19	-	TRBD1	TRBJ2-3
TGTGCCAGCAGCAACGGTAGGGCCGGGGAGCTGTTTTTT	CASSNGRAGELFF	TRBV7-2	once	-	TRBJ2-2
TGTGCCAGCAGTTATTGGAGCGGGGGGGCAACAGATACGCAGTATTTT	CASSYWSGGATDTQYF	TRBV6-2/TRBV6-3	-	TRBD2	TRBJ2-3
TGTGCCAGCAGTCCCGACGGACCTAATGAAAAACTGTTTTTT	CASSPDGPNEKLFF	TRBV25-1	-	-	TRBJ1-4
TGCGCCAGCAGCCGGGGTGTGGGGCTGGGGGATACGCAGTATTTT	CASSRGVGLGDTQYF	TRBV4-1	-	-	TRBJ2-3
TGTGCCAGCCGGGGGCAGCGATCCTACGAGCAGTACTTC	CASRGQRSYEQYF	TRBV14	-	-	TRBJ2-7
TGCGCCAGCAGCTTGGGGACAGGAGGACCCGGTCAGCCCCAGCATTTT	CASSLGTGGPGQPQHF	TRBV5-1	-	TRBD1	TRBJ1-5
TGTGCCAGCAGTGCTTACAGGGGCTCAAGCAATCAGCCCCAGCATTTT	CASSAYRGSSNQPQHF	TRBV2	-	TRBD1	TRBJ1-5
TGCGCCAGCAGCCAAAGATATGGCATTTCCTACGAGCAGTACTTC	CASSQRYGISYEQYF	TRBV4-1	-	-	TRBJ2-7
TGTGCCAGCAGCCACGGGACTAGCGGGGGCGGGCGGTGGGAGACCCAGTACTTC	CASSHGTSGGGRWETQYF	TRBV4-2	-	TRBD2	TRBJ2-5
TGTGCCAGCAGCTTAGTGGAGGGAGGTAGCGGGGCTTTAAAGCAGTACTTC	CASSLVEGGSGALKQYF	TRBV7-8	-	TRBD2	TRBJ2-7
TGTGCCTCAACCGGGGGGATCCGCACAGATACGCAGTATTTT	CASTGGIRTDTQYF	TRBV19	-	TRBD2	TRBJ2-3
TGTGCCAGCAGTTTAGATAGCAATCAGCCCCAGCATTTT	CASSLDSNQPQHF	TRBV27	-	-	TRBJ1-5
TGTGCCAGCAGCTTAGGACAGGGGGCCCGGGGTCAGCCCCAGCATTTT	CASSLGQGARGQPQHF	TRBV11-2	-	TRBD1	TRBJ1-5
TGCAGTGCTAGTTTCATGATGAACACTGAAGCTTTCTTT	CSASFMMNTEAFF	TRBV20-1	-	-	TRBJ1-1
TGCGCCAGCAGCTTGACAGGGATTAACTCTGGGGCCAACGTCCTGACTTTC	CASSLTGINSGANVLTF	TRBV5-1	-	-	TRBJ2-6
TGTGCCAGCAGTGAAGCTGGGATAGCCAAAAACATTCAGTACTTC	CASSEAGIAKNIQYF	TRBV6-1	-	-	TRBJ2-4
TGTGCCAGCAGTGGCAGGGGTTCATACGAGCAGTACTTC	CASSGRGSYEQYF	TRBV2	-	-	TRBJ2-7
TGTGCCACCGCTACACCGAACACTGAAGCTTTCTTT	CATATPNTEAFF	TRBV10-3	-	-	TRBJ1-1
TGCGCCAGCAGCCAGGGGACAGGGGGATTTTCACCCCTCCACTTT	CASSQGTGGFSPLHF	TRBV4-3	-	TRBD1	TRBJ1-6
TGCGCCAGCAGCTTGGGGTTAGCGGCTCCCTACGAGCAGTACTTC	CASSLGLAAPYEQYF	TRBV5-1	-	-	TRBJ2-7
TGCGCCAGCAGCTTCCAGAACAATGAGCAGTTCTTC	CASSFQNNEQFF	TRBV5-1	-	-	TRBJ2-1
TGTGCCAGCAGTGTCGGACAGTCTAGCAATCAGCCCCAGCATTTT	CASSVGQSSNQPQHF	TRBV2	-	-	TRBJ1-5
TGTGCCAGCAGCTTATTTCAGGGTTCGGATGGCTACACCTTC	CASSLFQGSDGYTF	TRBV11-2	once	-	TRBJ1-2
TGTGCCAGTAGTATGGCCCATGAGCAGTTCTTC	CASSMAHEQFF	TRBV19	-	-	TRBJ2-1
TGTGCCAGCAGTGACCCGACTAGCGGGGGGCTAGTTAGGCATCCGTTCTTC	CASSDPTSGGLVRHPFF	TRBV6-1	-	TRBD2	TRBJ2-1
TGTGCCTGGAGTGTAATGGACTTAGGAGACAATGAGCAGTTCTTC	CAWSVMDLGDNEQFF	TRBV30	-	-	TRBJ2-1
TGTGCCAGCAGCCTAACACTGGGCAATCAGCCCCAGCATTTT	CASSLTLGNQPQHF	TRBV6-5	-	-	TRBJ1-5
TGTGCCAGCAGCTTGGGGGGGGTGGTATACAATGAGCAGTTCTTC	CASSLGGVVYNEQFF	TRBV5-4	once	-	TRBJ2-1
TGTGCCAGCAGCTTAGAAACCGCCTCCGAGCAGTACTTC	CASSLETASEQYF	TRBV11-2	-	-	TRBJ2-7
TGTGCCAGCAGCTTGGGACTAGCGGCCGGGGAGCTGTTTTTT	CASSLGLAAGELFF	TRBV11-2	-	TRBD2	TRBJ2-2
TGTGCCAGCAGCTTGTTGATAGGGGGCGCCTCCTACAATGAGCAGTTCTTC	CASSLLIGGASYNEQFF	TRBV5-6	-	TRBD1	TRBJ2-1
TGTGCCAGCTCCGGGGCCCGAAACACTGAAGCTTTCTTT	CASSGARNTEAFF	TRBV19	-	-	TRBJ1-1
TGTGCCAGTAGCCCCCAAGCAGGGAGAGGAGGCAATCAGCCCCAGCGTTTT	CASSPQAGRGGNQPQRF	TRBV19	once	-	TRBJ1-5
TGTGCCAGTAGTACCTCCGCGGGGACTAGCACAGATACGCAGTATTTT	CASSTSAGTSTDTQYF	TRBV19	-	-	TRBJ2-3
TGTGCCAGCAGCTTGGAGAACACTGAAGCTTTCTTT	CASSLENTEAFF	TRBV7-9	-	-	TRBJ1-1
TGTGCCAGCAGCTTCCGAGTGGATATGAACACTGAAGCTTTCTTT	CASSFRVDMNTEAFF	TRBV9	-	-	TRBJ1-1
TGTGCCAGCAGTGTGTTTACTATTAGTGGGGAGACCCAGTACTTC	CASSVFTISGETQYF	TRBV2	-	-	TRBJ2-5
TGCGCCAGCAGCCCTCTTGGTCCCGCCGGGGTAACCATATATTTT	CASSPLGPAGVTIYF	TRBV4-1	-	-	TRBJ1-3
TGTGCCAGTAGTACCTGGGACAGCCCGAACACCGGGGAGCTGTTTTTT	CASSTWDSPNTGELFF	TRBV19	-	TRBD1	TRBJ2-2
TGTGCCAGCAGTGAAGGAGTGGGCGCCTATGGCTACACCTTC	CASSEGVGAYGYTF	TRBV2	-	-	TRBJ1-2
TGTGCCACCAGTGCCGCCCCAGCCCAACAGCCCCAGCATTTT	CATSAAPAQQPQHF	TRBV24-1	-	-	TRBJ1-5
TGTGCCAGCACCCCTGACCGATATAATTCACCCCTCCACTTT	CASTPDRYNSPLHF	TRBV28	-	-	TRBJ1-6
TGTGCCTGGAGTGTCCATAGGGTAGCTCAGCCCCAGCATTTT	CAWSVHRVAQPQHF	TRBV30	-	-	TRBJ1-5
TGTGCCAGCAGTGAACCTGGACAGGGATCACAAGAGACCCAGTACTTC	CASSEPGQGSQETQYF	TRBV6-1	-	TRBD1	TRBJ2-5
TGTGCCAGCTCACCACCAAGGACAGGGGCCACAGATACGCAGTATTTT	CASSPPRTGATDTQYF	TRBV18	-	TRBD1	TRBJ2-3
TGTGCCAGCAGTTTCGGACTACTCCACGAGCAGTACTTC	CASSFGLLHEQYF	TRBV12-3/TRBV12-4	-	-	TRBJ2-7
TGTGCCAGCAGCCCAAGCAGGGGGCCTTACGAGAAACTGTTTTTT	CASSPSRGPYEKLFF	TRBV9	-	TRBD1	TRBJ1-4
TGTGCCAGCAGCTCACCGGACAGGCTTGGAAACACCATATATTTT	CASSSPDRLGNTIYF	TRBV7-9	-	TRBD1	TRBJ1-3
TGCGCCAGCAGTCAATCTCGACAGGGTACTGAAGCTTTCTTT	CASSQSRQGTEAFF	TRBV23-1	-	TRBD1	TRBJ1-1
TGTGCCAGCAGCTTCGAGGGCGGGACAGGGTATTTTACTGAAGCTTTCTTT	CASSFEGGTGYFTEAFF	TRBV11-2	-	TRBD1	TRBJ1-1
TGTGCCAGCAGCGATCCGGGACACTCCACAACTAATGAAAAACTGTTTTTT	CASSDPGHSTTNEKLFF	TRBV9	-	-	TRBJ1-4